The entry below gives a single TCR beta chain sequence along with its context. These data are taken from a study of cytomegalovirus exposure and HLA in healthy donors. Study as a whole: In terms of ancestry, the Caucasian-associated cluster contained around 79% of the roughly 400 genotyped donors.

This CDR3 contains 16 residues. Germline lookup yields CDR1 LNHDA and CDR2 SQIVND (reference sequence). V was clipped by 4 bases and J by 0 bases, with 13 bases between them. With 60 Vbeta and 13 Jbeta primers, the PCR was carried out. The method was immunoSEQ multiplex PCR; TCRdb's version includes in-frame clones alone and lacks a portion of them. Of 100,000 to 150,000 clones listed, roughly three quarters are singletons. The sample comprised PBMCs. This clonotype was obtained from a woman in her thirties or forties in good health and CMV-seronegative. This rearrangement joins TRBV19 to TRBJ2-1; a possible D gene is TRBD2 (5 bases). In DNA form, the CDR3 reads TGTGCCAGTAGTAGTTCCTCGGGAAGCTCCTACAATGAGCAGTTCTTC. Translated, it gives CASSSSSGSSYNEQFF.